The source of this TCR beta chain is a study of CD8 T cells in Susac syndrome (dated by TCRdb to the late 2010s). Background for the entire study: Whether CD8+ T cell activation and differentiation in Susac syndrome was antigen driven was tested using repertoire sequencing. Study-wide conclusions, independent of this receptor: The number of individuals in the TCR sequencing and HLA analysis was recognized as being relatively small.

RNA was extracted with the RNeasy kit and roughly 0.45 to 1 ug was reverse transcribed using random hexamers. The immunoSEQ multiplex PCR assay, which covers 54 Vbeta and 13 Jbeta segments, was used to amplify TCR beta CDR3 regions. PCR amplification bias was corrected by using a synthetic template baseline for primer optimization and computational correction. Processing in the source paper ran as follows. Reads were annotated to V, D and J genes per IMGT and analyzed with immunoSEQ Analyzer, keeping only productive sequences. Clonality was computed as one minus Shannon entropy normalized by log2 of the number of productive unique sequences. For each patient and control, public and private clones were evaluated among the 100 most prevalent clones. Clones were defined as Susac-specific if absent from the healthy and MS cohorts, from more than 900 published viral clones and from other ImmuneACCESS disease sequences. TCRdb reprocessing: public reads trimmed at Q25 with fastp, clones called with MiXCR, in-frame beta chains kept. Rows matching on CDR3 protein sequence are summarized as one entry with the most common DNA and genes. Here the V and J calls rest on TCRdb's processing, not on the authors' analysis. This sample is represented by about 170,000 distinct CDR3 sequences; 85% to 95% of them were singletons. The ten largest make up more than 0.08% of the sample.

With regard to this clonotype: The antigen it binds to is not known. No much larger clone is present one base from it, and per-base qualities are unavailable.

Peripheral blood CD8+ and CD4+ T cells from healthy donors, Susac syndrome patients and multiple sclerosis patients were profiled by high-throughput TCR beta sequencing. The multiple sclerosis controls were treatment-naive patients whose relapsing-remitting disease, either stable or active, fulfilled the revised McDonald criteria. Bulk CD8+ and CD4+ T cells were purified by magnetic negative isolation, whereas CD8+ TEMRA cells were enriched by FACS. Blood was collected in EDTA tubes and processed within 24 hours, with PBMCs isolated through density gradient centrifugation. PBMCs intended for TCR sequencing were cryopreserved in liquid nitrogen and thawed later in a water bath at 37 degrees C. The sorted or isolated CD4+, CD8+ and CD8+ TEMRA cells reached a purity of at least 90%. The source is a human donor with multiple sclerosis. The sample consisted of CD4+ T cells from PBMCs.

The CDR3 reads CASSPGEGQPQHF. The nucleotide sequence reads as follows: TGTGCCAGCTCACCGGGAGAGGGTCAGCCCCAGCATTTT. The chain employs TRBV18 and TRBJ1-5; the D gene is not confidently resolved. The CDR3 sequence holds 13 residues, the cysteine and phenylalanine included. The only DNA kept is the CDR3, 39 bases in frame from the first base. From a lookup of the germline V gene, CDR1 and CDR2 are KGHSH and LQKENI. Trimming takes 3 bases from V and 6 bases from J, and the germline ends sit 9 bases apart.